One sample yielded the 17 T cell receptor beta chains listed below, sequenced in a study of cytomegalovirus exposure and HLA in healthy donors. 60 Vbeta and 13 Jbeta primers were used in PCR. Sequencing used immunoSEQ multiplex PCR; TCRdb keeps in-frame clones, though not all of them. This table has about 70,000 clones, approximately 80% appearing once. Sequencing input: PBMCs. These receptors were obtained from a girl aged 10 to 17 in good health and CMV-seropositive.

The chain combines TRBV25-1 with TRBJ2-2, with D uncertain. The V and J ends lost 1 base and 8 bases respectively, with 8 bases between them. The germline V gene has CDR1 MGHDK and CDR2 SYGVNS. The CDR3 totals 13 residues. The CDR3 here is CASSEFQTGELFF. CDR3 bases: TGTGCCAGCAGTGAATTCCAGACAGGGGAGCTGTTTTTT.

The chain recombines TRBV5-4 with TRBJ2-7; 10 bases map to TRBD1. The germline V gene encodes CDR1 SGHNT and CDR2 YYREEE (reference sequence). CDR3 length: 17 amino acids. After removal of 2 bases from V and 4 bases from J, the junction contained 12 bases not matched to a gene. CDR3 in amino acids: CASSFLPGQGPLYEQYF. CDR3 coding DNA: TGTGCCAGCAGCTTCCTCCCGGGACAGGGGCCCCTTTACGAGCAGTACTTC.

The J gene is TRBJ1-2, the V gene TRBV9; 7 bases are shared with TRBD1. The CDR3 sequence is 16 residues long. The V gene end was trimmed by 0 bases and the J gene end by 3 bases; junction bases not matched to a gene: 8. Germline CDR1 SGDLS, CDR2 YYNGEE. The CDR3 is CASSVGAGQADYGYTF. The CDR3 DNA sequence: TGTGCCAGCAGCGTAGGAGCCGGACAGGCCGACTATGGCTACACCTTC.

CDR3 sequence reads: CACSRMTGATNEKLFF. CDR3 nucleotide sequence: TGTGCCTGTTCCCGGATGACGGGTGCAACTAATGAAAAACTGTTTTTT. The V call is TRBV30, the J call TRBJ1-4; D not certain. This CDR3 has 16 amino acids. Germline CDR1 GTSNPN, CDR2 SVGIG (reference sequence). Trimming removed 6 bases from V and 0 bases from J, with 17 bases in between.

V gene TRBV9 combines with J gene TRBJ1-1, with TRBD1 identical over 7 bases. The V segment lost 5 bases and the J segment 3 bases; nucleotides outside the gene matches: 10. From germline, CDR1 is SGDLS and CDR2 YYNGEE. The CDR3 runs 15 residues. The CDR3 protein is CASSETGNPDTEAFF. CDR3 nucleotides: TGTGCCAGCAGTGAGACAGGGAACCCGGACACTGAAGCTTTCTTT.

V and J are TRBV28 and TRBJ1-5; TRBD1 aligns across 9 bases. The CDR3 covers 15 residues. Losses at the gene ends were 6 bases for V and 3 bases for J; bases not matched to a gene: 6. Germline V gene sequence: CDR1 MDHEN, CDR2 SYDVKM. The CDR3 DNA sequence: TGTGCCAGCAGCTCAGGACAGGGGATCAATCAGCCCCAGCATTTT. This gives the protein CASSSGQGINQPQHF.

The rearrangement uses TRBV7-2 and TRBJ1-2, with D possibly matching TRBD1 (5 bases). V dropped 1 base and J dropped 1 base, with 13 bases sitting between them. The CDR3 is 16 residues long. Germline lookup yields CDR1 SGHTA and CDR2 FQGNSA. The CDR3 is CASSLVSGVFNYGYTF. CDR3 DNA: TGTGCCAGCAGCTTAGTGTCGGGGGTCTTTAACTATGGCTACACCTTC.

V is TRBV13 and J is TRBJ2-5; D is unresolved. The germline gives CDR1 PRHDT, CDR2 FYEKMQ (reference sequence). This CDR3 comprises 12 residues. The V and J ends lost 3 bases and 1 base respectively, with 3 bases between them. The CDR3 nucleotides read TGTGCCAGCAGCTTCGGCCAAGAGACCCAGTACTTC. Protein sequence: CASSFGQETQYF. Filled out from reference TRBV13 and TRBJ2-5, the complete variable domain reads AAGVIQSPRHLIKEKRETATLKCYPIPRHDTVYWYQQGPGQDPQFLISFYEKMQSDKGSIPDRFSAQQFSDYHSELNMSSLELGDSALYFCASSFGQETQYFGPGTRLLVL.

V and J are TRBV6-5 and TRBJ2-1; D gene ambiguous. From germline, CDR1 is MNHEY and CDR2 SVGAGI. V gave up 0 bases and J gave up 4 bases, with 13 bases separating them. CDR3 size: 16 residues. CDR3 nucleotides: TGTGCCAGCAGTTACTCAGGCAGAGGCCTTTACAATGAGCAGTTCTTC. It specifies CASSYSGRGLYNEQFF.

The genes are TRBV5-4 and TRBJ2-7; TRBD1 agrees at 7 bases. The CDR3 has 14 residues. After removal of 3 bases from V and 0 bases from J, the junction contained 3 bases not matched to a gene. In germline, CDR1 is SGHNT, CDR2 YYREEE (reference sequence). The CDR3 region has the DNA TGTGCCAGCAGCTCGGGACAGCTCTCCTACGAGCAGTACTTC. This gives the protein CASSSGQLSYEQYF.

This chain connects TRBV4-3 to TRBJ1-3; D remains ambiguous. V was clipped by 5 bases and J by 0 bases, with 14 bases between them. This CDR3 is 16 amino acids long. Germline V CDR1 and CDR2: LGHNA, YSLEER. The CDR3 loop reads CASSESPRSSGNTIYF. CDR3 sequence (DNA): TGCGCCAGCAGCGAAAGCCCCCGGAGCTCTGGAAACACCATATATTTT.

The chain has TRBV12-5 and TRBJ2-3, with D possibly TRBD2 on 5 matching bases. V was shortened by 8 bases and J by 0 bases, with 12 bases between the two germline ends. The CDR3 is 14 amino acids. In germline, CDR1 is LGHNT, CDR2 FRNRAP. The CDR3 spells CASQGGSSTDTQYF. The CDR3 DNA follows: TGTGCTAGTCAAGGAGGCTCTAGCACAGATACGCAGTATTTT.

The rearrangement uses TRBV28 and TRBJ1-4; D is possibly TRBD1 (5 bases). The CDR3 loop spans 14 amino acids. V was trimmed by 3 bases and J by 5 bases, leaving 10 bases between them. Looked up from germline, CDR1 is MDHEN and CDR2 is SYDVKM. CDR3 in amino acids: CASSFGGENEKLFF. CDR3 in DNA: TGTGCCAGCAGTTTTGGGGGGGAGAATGAAAAACTGTTTTTT.

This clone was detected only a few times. The CDR3 DNA follows: TGCGCCAGCAGCCCGGGGACGGGAGACAATGAGCAGTTCTTC. Protein sequence: CASSPGTGDNEQFF. The chain joins TRBV4-1 to TRBJ2-1, with a tentative D call TRBD2 (6 bases). Per the germline V gene, CDR1 is MGHRA and CDR2 is YSYEKL. Trimming cost V 4 bases and J 5 bases, with 12 bases left between them. The length of the CDR3 is 14 residues.

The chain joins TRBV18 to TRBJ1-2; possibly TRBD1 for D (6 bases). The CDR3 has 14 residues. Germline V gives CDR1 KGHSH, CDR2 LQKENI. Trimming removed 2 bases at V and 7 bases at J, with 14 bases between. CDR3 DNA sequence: TGTGCCAGCTCACCAGCTGGGGGGGCGAGTGGCTACACCTTC. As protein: CASSPAGGASGYTF.

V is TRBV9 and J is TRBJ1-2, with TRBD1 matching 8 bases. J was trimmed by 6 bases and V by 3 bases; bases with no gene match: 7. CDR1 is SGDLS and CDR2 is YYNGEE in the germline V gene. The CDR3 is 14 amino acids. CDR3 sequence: CASSARTGFDGYTF. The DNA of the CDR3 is TGTGCCAGCAGCGCCCGGACAGGGTTCGATGGCTACACCTTC.

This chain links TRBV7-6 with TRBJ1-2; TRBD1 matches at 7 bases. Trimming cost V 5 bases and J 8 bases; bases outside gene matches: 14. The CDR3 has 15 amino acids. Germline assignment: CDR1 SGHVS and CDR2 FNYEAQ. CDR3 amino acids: CASSPSTGPAKGYTF. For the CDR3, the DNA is TGTGCCAGCAGCCCCTCGACAGGGCCGGCTAAGGGCTACACCTTC. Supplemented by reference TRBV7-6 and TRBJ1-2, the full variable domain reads GAGVSQSPRYKVTKRGQDVALRCDPISGHVSLYWYRQALGQGPEFLTYFNYEAQQDKSGLPNDRFSAERPEGSISTLTIQRTEQRDSAMYRCASSPSTGPAKGYTFGSGTRLTVV.